In its sample, the clone carrying this T cell receptor (beta chain) was seen many times. Antigen: not known. This sample was taken from a study of human T cells and chemical hapten exposure. Study background: For the approximately 25-week duration of the study, patients were given weekly doses of diphenylcyclopropenone on the scalp. Once 0.01% DPC had been applied to the upper back by patch test, readings were taken at 6 days. The study's findings and limits: No shift was seen in TCRs above 1 in 1000 frequency with DPC sensitization. Controls formed significantly fewer large CDR3 similarity clusters than expanded TCRs did.

Using its own MiXCR run on the RACE reads, TCRdb lists one record per CDR3 protein. The data hold about 380,000 distinct CDR3 sequences, with roughly 5% observed a single time. Germline lookup yields CDR1 LGHNA and CDR2 YSLEER. V was clipped by 2 bases and J by 1 base, with 6 bases between them. This CDR3 has 14 residues. Time point denoted: pre-sensitization, week 0. Regarding treatment: therapeutic diphenylcyclopropenone sensitization with weekly scalp DPC. The chain joins TRBV4-3 to TRBJ1-5, with unresolved D. Here the sequenced sample was whole blood, taken in connection with sensitization to the hapten diphenylcyclopropenone (DPC). This TCR came from a woman aged 45 to 65 with alopecia areata. Some clones in this sample may be carry-over from other donors' samples. The CDR3 protein is CASSQTRSNQPQHF. CDR3 coding DNA: TGCGCCAGCAGCCAAACGAGAAGCAATCAGCCCCAGCATTTT.